This TCR beta chain was sequenced for a study of regulatory T cells in long-lasting Graves disease (dated by TCRdb to about 2021). For context, the study as a whole: To count as having persistent Graves' disease, a patient had to have received antithyroid drug treatment for over 5 years with TSH receptor autoantibodies remaining persistently positive. Persistent Graves' disease patients were compared with newly diagnosed Graves' disease patients by peripheral blood TCR sequencing and RNA sequencing. The study was registered as a clinical trial and conducted in China. A total of roughly 35 samples were covered by TCR sequencing, comprising around 13 persistent and about 20 newly diagnosed Graves' disease patients. On average, persistent Graves' disease patients in the clinical cohort had been on antithyroid drugs for about 9.3 years.

General conclusions and limits of the study: Sequencing and analysis were restricted to the TCR beta chain. Only peripheral blood was studied, because thyroid tissue, the primary lesion, was inaccessible. A larger number of public clonotypes was shared among persistent patients (fewer than 3,000) than among newly diagnosed patients (roughly 980). Compared with newly diagnosed patients, persistent Graves' disease patients had lower TCR Shannon entropy and fewer highly expanded clones, which suggests clonal expansion. The authors noted that the small sample size was a limitation that may lower accuracy.

Explained via the paper, the time point label denotes: persistent/refractory GD, antithyroid drugs over 5 years with positive TRAb. For both TCR sequencing and RNA sequencing, RNA was extracted from PBMCs in TRIzol. Graves' disease was diagnosed according to American Thyroid Association guidelines. Patients were recruited from an endocrinology department in Xi'an, China. Each patient gave approximately 8.8 milliliters of peripheral blood, collected in an EDTA anticoagulant tube. Ficoll Paque Plus density gradient separation was used to isolate PBMCs, and no additional T cell sorting was done. An Agilent 2100 Bioanalyzer and agarose gel were used to assess RNA quality, and a NanoDrop 2000 was used to measure RNA concentration. A note on this clonotype: The target of this receptor is not known. Base qualities are not at hand, and no much larger clone is one base apart.

Receptors were amplified or captured by multiplex PCR. The data were produced on an Illumina HiSeq 4000. iRepertoire HTBI primers and Arm-PCR amplification of CDR3 regions were used to construct TCR beta libraries. PCR products were gel purified before sequencing. In the original analysis: Gene usage analysis of CDR3 amino acid clonotypes used the 62 TRBV and fewer than 15 TRBJ segments found across samples. COPE and FqMerger were used to merge filtered high-quality paired reads into contigs. Contigs were aligned with BLAST to IMGT TRBV, TRBD and TRBJ reference genes, and CDR3 was defined per IMGT. Any clonotype with a frequency above 0.1% was counted as a highly expanded clone. Shannon entropy was used to measure repertoire diversity, and the Gini coefficient was used to measure V-J evenness. A clonotype was considered public if more than one individual shared it. The public reads were run again by TCRdb, first through fastp at Q25 and then through MiXCR, and only productive beta chains were kept. Rows matching on CDR3 protein sequence are summarized as one entry with the most common DNA and genes. TCRdb assigned the V and J calls; the authors' analysis was not used. The sample profile shows a few hundred thousand distinct CDR3 sequences; 23% of them were found once. 26% of the sample belongs to the ten largest clones.

The receptor was isolated from a female donor with Graves disease. This material consisted of peripheral blood mononuclear cells (PBMCs), taken when the disease was refractory, from a patient treated with antithyroid drugs.

The CDR3: CSARAQNSNTGELFF. The nucleotides are TGCAGTGCTAGGGCACAAAACTCCAACACCGGGGAGCTGTTTTTT. Here the chain combines TRBV20-1 and TRBJ2-2, with no D gene named confidently. Sequences DFQATT (CDR1) and SNEGSKA (CDR2) are obtained from the germline V gene (reference sequence). From cysteine to phenylalanine, the CDR3 is 15 amino acids long. Only CDR3 DNA remains: 45 bases, in frame from the first base. The V end loses 3 bases and the J end loses 2 bases, and a stretch of 13 bases separates them.